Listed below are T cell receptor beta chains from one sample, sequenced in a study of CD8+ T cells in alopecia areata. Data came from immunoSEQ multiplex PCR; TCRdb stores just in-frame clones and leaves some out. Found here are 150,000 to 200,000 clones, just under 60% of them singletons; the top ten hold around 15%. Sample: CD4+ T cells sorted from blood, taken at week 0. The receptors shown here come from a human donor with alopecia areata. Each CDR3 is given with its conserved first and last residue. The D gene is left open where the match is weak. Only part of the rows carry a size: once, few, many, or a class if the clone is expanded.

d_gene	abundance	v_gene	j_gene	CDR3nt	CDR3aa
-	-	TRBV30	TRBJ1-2	TGTGCCTGGAGACCAGGGTTCGACTATGGCTACACCTTC	CAWRPGFDYGYTF
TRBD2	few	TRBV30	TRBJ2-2	TGTGCCTGGAAGGCGGGGGTCGGAGCGAACACCGGGGAGCTGTTTTTT	CAWKAGVGANTGELFF
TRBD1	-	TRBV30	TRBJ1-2	TGTGCCTGGAGTGTACGGTATAGGGGGCGCCGGAGCTATGGCTACACCTTC	CAWSVRYRGRRSYGYTF
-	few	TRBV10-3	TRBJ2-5	TGTGCCATCTCTTCGATCGCCAGAGAAGAGACCCAGTACTTC	CAISSIAREETQYF
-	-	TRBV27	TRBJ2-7	TGTGCCAGCAGTTTATCTAGGCGTTCCTCCGAGCAGTACTTC	CASSLSRRSSEQYF
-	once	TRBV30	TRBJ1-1	TGTGCCTGGAGTGTACAACGGAACACTGAAGCTTTCTTT	CAWSVQRNTEAFF
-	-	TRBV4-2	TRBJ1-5	TGTGCCAGCAGCCAAGATCGGGGGGGCGCGTTTGGCAATCAGCCCCAGCATTTT	CASSQDRGGAFGNQPQHF
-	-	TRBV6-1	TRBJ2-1	TGTGCCAGCAGTTCGGGACCCAACAATGAGCAGTTCTTC	CASSSGPNNEQFF
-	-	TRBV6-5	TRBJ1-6	TGTGCCAGCAGTTCCCAGGGGCAATCACCCCTCCACTTT	CASSSQGQSPLHF
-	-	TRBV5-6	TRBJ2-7	TGTGCCAGCAGCGTCCTGACAGGCCCAACCTACGAGCAGTACTTC	CASSVLTGPTYEQYF
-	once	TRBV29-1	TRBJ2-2	TGCAGCGTTACACCCAACGGGGTCACCGGGGAGCTGTTTTTT	CSVTPNGVTGELFF
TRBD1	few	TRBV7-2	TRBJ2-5	TGTGCCAGCAAAAGGGACAGGGGGACTATTGAGACCCAGTACTTC	CASKRDRGTIETQYF
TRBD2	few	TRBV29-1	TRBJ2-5	TGCAGCGTTGAAGGTGTCCGGGGGGGGACCCAGTACTTC	CSVEGVRGGTQYF
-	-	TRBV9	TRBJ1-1	TGTGCCAGCAGCGTCCCCCATTTATTT	CASSVPHLF
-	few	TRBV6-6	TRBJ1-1	TGTGCCAGCAGTCTTCGAGAGGGGTGGACTGAAGCTTTCTTT	CASSLREGWTEAFF
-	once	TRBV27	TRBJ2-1	TGTGCCAGCAGTTTAGAGGGGGTGGGTGGCAATGAGCAGTTCTTC	CASSLEGVGGNEQFF
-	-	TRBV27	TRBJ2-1	TGTGCCAGCGGTTCCGGGGGCTTTACTGTGAATGAGCAGTTCTTC	CASGSGGFTVNEQFF
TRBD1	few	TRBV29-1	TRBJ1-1	TGCAGCGTTGAAGATCCCACAGGGGTGAACACTGAAGCTTTCTTT	CSVEDPTGVNTEAFF
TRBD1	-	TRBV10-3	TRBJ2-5	TGTGCCATCAGTGATCCAGGGGGATCGGTAGAGACCCAGTACTTC	CAISDPGGSVETQYF